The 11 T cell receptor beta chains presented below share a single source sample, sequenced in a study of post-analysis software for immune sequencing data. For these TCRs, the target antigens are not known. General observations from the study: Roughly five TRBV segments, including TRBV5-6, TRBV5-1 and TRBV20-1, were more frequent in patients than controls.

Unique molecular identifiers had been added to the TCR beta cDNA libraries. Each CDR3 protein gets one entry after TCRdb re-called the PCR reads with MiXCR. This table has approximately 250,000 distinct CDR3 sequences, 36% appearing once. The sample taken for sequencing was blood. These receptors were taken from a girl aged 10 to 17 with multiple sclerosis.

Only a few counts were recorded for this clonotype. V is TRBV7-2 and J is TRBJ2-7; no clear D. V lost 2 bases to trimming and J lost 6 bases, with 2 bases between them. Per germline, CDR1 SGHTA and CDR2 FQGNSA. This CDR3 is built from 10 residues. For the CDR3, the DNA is TGTGCCAGCAGCTTATCCGAGCAGTACTTC. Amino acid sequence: CASSLSEQYF.

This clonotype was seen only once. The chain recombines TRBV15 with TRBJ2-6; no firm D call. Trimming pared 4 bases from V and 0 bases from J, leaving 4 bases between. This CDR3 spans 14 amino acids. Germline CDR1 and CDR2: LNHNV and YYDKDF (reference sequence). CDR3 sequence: CATSTSSGANVLTF. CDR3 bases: TGTGCCACCAGCACTTCCTCTGGGGCCAACGTCCTGACTTTC.

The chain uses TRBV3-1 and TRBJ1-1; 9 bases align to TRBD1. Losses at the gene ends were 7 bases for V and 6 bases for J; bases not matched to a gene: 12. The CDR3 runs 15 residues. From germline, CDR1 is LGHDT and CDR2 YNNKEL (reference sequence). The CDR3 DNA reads TGTGCCAGCAACCTTCAGGACAGGGGTAGCTCTGAAGCTTTCTTT. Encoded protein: CASNLQDRGSSEAFF. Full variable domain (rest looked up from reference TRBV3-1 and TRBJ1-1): DTAVSQTPKYLVTQMGNDKSIKCEQNLGHDTMYWYKQDSKKFLKIMFSYNNKELIINETVPNRFSPKSPDKAHLNLHINSLELGDSAVYFCASNLQDRGSSEAFFGQGTRLTVV.

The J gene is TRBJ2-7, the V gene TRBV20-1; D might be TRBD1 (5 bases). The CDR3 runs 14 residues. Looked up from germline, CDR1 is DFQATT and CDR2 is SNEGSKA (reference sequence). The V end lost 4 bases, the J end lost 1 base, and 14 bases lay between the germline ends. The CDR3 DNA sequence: TGCAGTGCTAAGGGGCGCGGTTTTTCCTACGAGCAGTACTTC. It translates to CSAKGRGFSYEQYF.

CDR3 amino acids: CASRTRGSGANVLTF. In DNA form, the CDR3 reads TGTGCCAGCAGGACCAGGGGCTCTGGGGCCAACGTCCTGACTTTC. The chain combines TRBV28 with TRBJ2-6; D may be TRBD1 (6 bases). CDR1 and CDR2 (germline): MDHEN, SYDVKM. The V end was cut by 6 bases, the J end by 0 bases, with 9 bases between. The CDR3 runs 15 residues.

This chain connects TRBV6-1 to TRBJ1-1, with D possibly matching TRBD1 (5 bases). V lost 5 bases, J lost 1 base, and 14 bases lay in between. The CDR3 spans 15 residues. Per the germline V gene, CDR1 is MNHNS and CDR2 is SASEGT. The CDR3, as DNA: TGTGCCAGCAGTACCGAAAGACAGAGGAACACTGAAGCTTTCTTT. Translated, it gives CASSTERQRNTEAFF.

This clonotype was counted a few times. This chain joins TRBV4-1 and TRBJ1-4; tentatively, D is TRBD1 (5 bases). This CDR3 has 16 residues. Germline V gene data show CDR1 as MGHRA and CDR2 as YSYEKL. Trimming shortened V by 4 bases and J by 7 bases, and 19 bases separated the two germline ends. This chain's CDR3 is CASSRGPGGWSEKLFF. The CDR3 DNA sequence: TGCGCCAGCAGCCGGGGCCCCGGTGGGTGGAGTGAAAAACTGTTTTTT.

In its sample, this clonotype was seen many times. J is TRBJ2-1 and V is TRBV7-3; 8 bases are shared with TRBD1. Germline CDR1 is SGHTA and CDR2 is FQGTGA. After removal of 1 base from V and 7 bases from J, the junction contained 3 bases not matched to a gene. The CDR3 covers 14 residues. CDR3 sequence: CASSLRQGYNEQFF. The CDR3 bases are TGTGCCAGCAGCTTAAGACAGGGGTATAATGAGCAGTTCTTC.

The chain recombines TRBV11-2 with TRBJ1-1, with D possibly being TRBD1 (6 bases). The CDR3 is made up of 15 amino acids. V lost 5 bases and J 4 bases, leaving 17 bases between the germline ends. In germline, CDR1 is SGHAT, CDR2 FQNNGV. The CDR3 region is CASSPSGGRVTEAFF. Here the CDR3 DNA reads TGTGCCAGCAGCCCGTCGGGGGGCAGGGTCACTGAAGCTTTCTTT.

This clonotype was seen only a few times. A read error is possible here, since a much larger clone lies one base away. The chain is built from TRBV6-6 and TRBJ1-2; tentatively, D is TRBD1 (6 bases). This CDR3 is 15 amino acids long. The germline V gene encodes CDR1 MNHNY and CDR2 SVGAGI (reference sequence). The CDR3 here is CTSSYDTQGGGGYTF. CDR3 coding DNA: TGTACCAGCAGTTACGATACACAGGGTGGAGGAGGCTACACCTTC.

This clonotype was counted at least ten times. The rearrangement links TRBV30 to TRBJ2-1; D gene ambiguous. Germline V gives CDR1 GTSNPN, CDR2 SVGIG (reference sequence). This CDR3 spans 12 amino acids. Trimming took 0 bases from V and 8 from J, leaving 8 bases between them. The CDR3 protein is CAWSVGPDEQFF. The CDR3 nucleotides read TGTGCCTGGAGTGTAGGGCCGGATGAGCAGTTCTTC.